The clone carrying this TCR beta chain was detected many times. The antigen remains undetermined. V dropped 4 bases and J dropped 4; count of bases not matched to a gene: 9. The CDR3 runs to 15 residues. The TCRbeta library was prepared with unique molecular identifiers. Using its own MiXCR run on the PCR reads, TCRdb lists one record per CDR3 protein. The sample contains about 98,000 distinct CDR3 sequences, 4.5% to 7.5% of which appear only once. These data are taken from a study of T-cell reconstitution after alpha-beta-depleted transplantation in children. Findings and caveats of the study: Some patients owed their high day-60 TCRbeta diversity to surviving recipient T cells and thymic progenitors. T cells produced anew were the main source of T-cell counts and diversity one year after transplant.

The sample here was PBMCs, mostly from graft donor cells, taken 60 days after TCRalphabeta/CD19-depleted stem cell transplant. V gene TRBV12-3 or TRBV12-4 combines with J gene TRBJ2-5; 7 bases agree with TRBD2. This TCR derives from a female patient between 2 and 10 years old who had a stem cell transplant for Fanconi anemia, so the T cells may come from the graft donor. The CDR3 protein is CASSSHQGGRETQYF. DNA of the CDR3: TGTGCCAGCAGTTCCCATCAGGGAGGGAGAGAGACCCAGTACTTC.